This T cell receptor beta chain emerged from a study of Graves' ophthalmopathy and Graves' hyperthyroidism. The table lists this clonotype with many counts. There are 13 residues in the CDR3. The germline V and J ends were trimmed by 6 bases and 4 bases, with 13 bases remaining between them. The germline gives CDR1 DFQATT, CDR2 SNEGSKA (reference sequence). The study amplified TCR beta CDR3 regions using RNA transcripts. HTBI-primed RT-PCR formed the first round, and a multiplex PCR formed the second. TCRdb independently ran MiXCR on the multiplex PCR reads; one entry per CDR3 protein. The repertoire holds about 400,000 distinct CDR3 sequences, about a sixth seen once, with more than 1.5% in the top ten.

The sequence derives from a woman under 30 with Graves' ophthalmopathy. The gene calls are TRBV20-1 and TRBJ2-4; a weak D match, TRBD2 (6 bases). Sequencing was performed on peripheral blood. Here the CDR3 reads CSARRTKKNIQYF. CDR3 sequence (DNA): TGCAGTGCCCGACGGACTAAGAAAAACATTCAGTACTTC.